These T cell receptor beta chains were read from a single sample in a study of blood T cells in healthy people across ages. Using its own MiXCR run on the 5' RACE reads, TCRdb lists one record per CDR3 protein. The profile shows some 1.5 million distinct CDR3 sequences, roughly 43% of them singletons. Sequenced material: blood. The receptors come from a woman aged 18-35 years in good health. CDR3s include the opening cysteine and the closing phenylalanine or tryptophan. The D gene is left open where the match is weak. Not all rows give a size; the values are once, few, many and, for expanded clones, a class.

CDR3 protein	CDR3 DNA	V gene	J gene	clone size	D gene
CASSPTGLTEGYTF	TGTGCCAGCAGCCCGACAGGGCTCACAGAAGGCTACACCTTC	TRBV3-1	TRBJ1-2	few	TRBD1
CASSLQGWQETQYF	TGTGCCAGCAGCTTACAGGGATGGCAAGAGACCCAGTACTTC	TRBV7-9	TRBJ2-5	NA	NA
CASSLVQGHTDTQYF	TGTGCCAGCAGCTTGGTACAGGGACACACAGATACGCAGTATTTT	TRBV5-6	TRBJ2-3	NA	NA
CASSQDQRTVYGYTF	TGCGCCAGCAGCCAAGATCAGCGGACAGTCTATGGCTACACCTTC	TRBV4-3	TRBJ1-2	NA	NA
CATSRALAGRYNEQFF	TGTGCCACCAGCAGAGCCCTAGCGGGAAGGTACAATGAGCAGTTCTTC	TRBV15	TRBJ2-1	few	TRBD2
CASSQVVHHRLAGNNEQFF	TGCGCCAGCAGCCAAGTCGTCCACCACCGACTAGCGGGTAACAATGAGCAGTTCTTC	TRBV4-3	TRBJ2-1	NA	TRBD2
CSVFVRGRDGYTF	TGCAGCGTTTTCGTCAGGGGGCGCGATGGCTACACCTTC	TRBV29-1	TRBJ1-2	NA	TRBD1
CASSGGTGTEQYF	TGTGCCAGCAGCGGTGGGACAGGGACCGAGCAGTACTTC	TRBV2	TRBJ2-7	NA	TRBD1
CASSYSPGQVYTEQFF	TGTGCCAGCAGTTACTCTCCGGGACAGGTGTACACTGAGCAGTTCTTC	TRBV6-2/TRBV6-3	TRBJ2-1	many	TRBD1
CASSFSGAHGYTF	TGTGCCAGCAGTTTCTCGGGGGCGCATGGCTACACCTTC	TRBV27	TRBJ1-2	NA	NA
CSASQGRGTNEKLFF	TGCAGTGCTAGTCAGGGGCGAGGAACTAATGAAAAACTGTTTTTT	TRBV20-1	TRBJ1-4	NA	NA
CASSLAFRTGVEAFF	TGCGCCAGCAGCCTAGCTTTCCGGACAGGGGTTGAAGCTTTCTTT	TRBV4-1	TRBJ1-1	NA	TRBD1
CSAGTSGSTGELFF	TGCAGCGCTGGGACTAGCGGGAGCACCGGGGAGCTGTTTTTT	TRBV29-1	TRBJ2-2	few	TRBD2
CASSYSQGGSKLFF	TGTGCCAGCAGTTATTCTCAGGGGGGCTCAAAACTGTTTTTT	TRBV6-6	TRBJ1-4	NA	TRBD1
CASSLQRRGYSNQPQHF	TGTGCCAGCAGTTTACAAAGAAGGGGTTATAGCAATCAGCCCCAGCATTTT	TRBV28	TRBJ1-5	once	NA
CASSRQRAEGGELFF	TGTGCCAGCTCCAGACAGAGGGCTGAGGGCGGGGAGCTGTTTTTT	TRBV27	TRBJ2-2	NA	NA
CASSDMAGGLENEQFF	TGTGCCAGCAGTGATATGGCGGGAGGGCTCGAAAATGAGCAGTTCTTC	TRBV2	TRBJ2-1	NA	TRBD2
CAREDREETEAFF	TGTGCCAGAGAGGACAGGGAAGAAACTGAAGCTTTCTTT	TRBV2	TRBJ1-1	few	TRBD1
CASTPTGTYYGYTF	TGTGCCAGCACCCCGACAGGGACTTACTATGGCTACACCTTC	TRBV28	TRBJ1-2	NA	TRBD1
CASSVGSAGRPNTEAFF	TGCGCCAGCAGCGTTGGGTCGGCAGGGAGGCCGAACACTGAAGCTTTCTTT	TRBV5-1	TRBJ1-1	many	NA
CSARVWDRANEQFF	TGCAGTGCTAGAGTTTGGGACAGGGCTAACGAGCAGTTCTTC	TRBV20-1	TRBJ2-1	NA	TRBD1
CASSWGDYNEQYF	TGTGCCAGTAGTTGGGGCGACTACAATGAGCAGTACTTC	TRBV19	TRBJ2-7	once	NA
CASSEQGRDIQYF	TGTGCCAGCAGCGAACAAGGAAGAGACATTCAGTACTTC	TRBV13	TRBJ2-4	NA	NA
CASSPRGGNIQYF	TGTGCCAGCAGCCCCCGCGGGGGAAACATTCAGTACTTC	TRBV7-2	TRBJ2-4	many	TRBD2
CASSVRDRDYNEQYF	TGTGCCAGCAGCGTCCGGGACAGAGACTACAATGAGCAGTACTTC	TRBV7-9	TRBJ2-7	NA	TRBD1
CASSPLRDVGNQPQHF	TGTGCCAGCAGCCCCCTTAGGGATGTTGGCAATCAGCCCCAGCATTTT	TRBV12-3/TRBV12-4	TRBJ1-5	NA	NA
CASSQEGRPPKVHYF	TGTGCCAGCAGCCAAGAGGGACGGCCGCCCAAGGTGCACTACTTC	TRBV3-1	TRBJ2-7	NA	NA
CASSFFGGYYNEQYF	TGTGCCAGCAGCTTTTTCGGGGGGTATTACAATGAGCAGTACTTC	TRBV11-2	TRBJ2-7	once	TRBD2
CASSQDRVTSGSSEQFF	TGCGCCAGCAGCCAAGATCGCGTGACTAGCGGGAGTTCTGAGCAGTTCTTC	TRBV4-3	TRBJ2-1	NA	TRBD2
CSARDRQGTSPPDTQYF	TGCAGTGCTAGAGATAGGCAAGGGACGAGTCCGCCAGATACGCAGTATTTT	TRBV20-1	TRBJ2-3	few	NA
CASSLYRDSEAFF	TGTGCCAGCAGCTTATACAGGGATTCTGAAGCTTTCTTT	TRBV7-2	TRBJ1-1	NA	NA
CASSLGSEDYGYTF	TGTGCCAGCAGCTTGGGGTCGGAAGACTATGGCTACACCTTC	TRBV5-6	TRBJ1-2	NA	NA
CASSAGSIKYNEQFF	TGTGCCAGCAGTGCCGGGTCCATAAAATACAATGAGCAGTTCTTC	TRBV12-3/TRBV12-4	TRBJ2-1	NA	NA
CASSLDLMEQFF	TGCGCCAGCAGCTTGGATTTAATGGAGCAGTTCTTC	TRBV5-1	TRBJ2-1	NA	NA
CASDPAGTYNEQFF	TGTGCCAGCGACCCAGCGGGAACCTACAATGAGCAGTTCTTC	TRBV27	TRBJ2-1	NA	TRBD2
CSARDPRDFNEKLFF	TGCAGTGCTAGAGATCCGAGGGACTTCAATGAAAAACTGTTTTTT	TRBV20-1	TRBJ1-4	few	NA
CASSQYSGGAYEQYF	TGCGCCAGCAGCCAATACAGCGGGGGGGCCTATGAGCAGTACTTC	TRBV4-1	TRBJ2-7	few	TRBD2
CSARDPIAGGGETQYF	TGCAGTGCTAGAGATCCGATAGCGGGAGGGGGAGAGACCCAGTACTTC	TRBV20-1	TRBJ2-5	NA	TRBD2
CASSWDGMNTEAFF	TGCGCCAGCAGCTGGGACGGCATGAACACTGAAGCTTTCTTT	TRBV5-1	TRBJ1-1	NA	NA
CASSLEMAPSSYNEQFF	TGTGCCAGCAGCTTAGAGATGGCACCGTCCTCCTACAATGAGCAGTTCTTC	TRBV7-8	TRBJ2-1	few	NA
CASSSGLAGWYNEQFF	TGTGCCAGCAGCTCGGGACTAGCGGGGTGGTACAATGAGCAGTTCTTC	TRBV7-9	TRBJ2-1	NA	TRBD2
CASSSLNRDNEQFF	TGTGCCAGCAGCTCGCTCAACCGGGACAATGAGCAGTTCTTC	TRBV6-6	TRBJ2-1	many	NA
CAGSLGAGGIFSGYTF	TGTGCCGGCAGCTTAGGTGCGGGTGGAATATTTAGTGGCTACACCTTC	TRBV11-2	TRBJ1-2	NA	NA
CASTPGPGNTIYF	TGTGCCAGCACCCCGGGACCTGGAAACACCATATATTTT	TRBV12-3/TRBV12-4	TRBJ1-3	NA	NA
CASSPLAGGATDTQYF	TGTGCCAGCAGTCCACTAGCGGGGGGGGCTACAGATACGCAGTATTTT	TRBV7-2	TRBJ2-3	NA	TRBD2
CASSGTSGENTQYF	TGTGCCAGCAGTGGGACTAGCGGGGAGAATACGCAGTATTTT	TRBV6-5	TRBJ2-3	NA	TRBD2
CASSPLRGTTDTQYF	TGTGCCAGCAGCCCTCTGCGGGGTACCACAGATACGCAGTATTTT	TRBV2	TRBJ2-3	NA	NA
CSARDLYKVGRGPSTDTQYF	TGCAGTGCTAGAGATCTCTATAAAGTGGGCAGGGGACCTAGCACAGATACGCAGTATTTT	TRBV20-1	TRBJ2-3	NA	NA
CATSDPHGPTDTQYF	TGTGCCACCAGTGACCCGCATGGGCCCACAGATACGCAGTATTTT	TRBV24-1	TRBJ2-3	few	NA
CSTGALGGHTQYF	TGCAGCACAGGGGCTCTAGGGGGCCATACGCAGTATTTT	TRBV29-1	TRBJ2-3	NA	TRBD1